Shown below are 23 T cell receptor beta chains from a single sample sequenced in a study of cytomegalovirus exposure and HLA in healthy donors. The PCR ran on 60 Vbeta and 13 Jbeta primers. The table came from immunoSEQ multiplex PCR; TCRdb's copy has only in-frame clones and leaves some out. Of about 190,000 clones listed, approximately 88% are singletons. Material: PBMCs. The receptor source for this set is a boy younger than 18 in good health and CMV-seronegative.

CDR3 sequence (DNA): TGTGCCAGCAGTGACCCTGGGAGTCAAGGAGGGTACGAGCAGTACTTC. It codes for CASSDPGSQGGYEQYF. The chain couples TRBV2 to TRBJ2-7; possibly TRBD2 for D (6 bases). Germline lookup yields CDR1 SNHLY and CDR2 FYNNEI. This CDR3 spans 16 amino acids. Between the trimmed V and J ends, which lost 3 bases and 4 bases, there was a span of 19 bases.

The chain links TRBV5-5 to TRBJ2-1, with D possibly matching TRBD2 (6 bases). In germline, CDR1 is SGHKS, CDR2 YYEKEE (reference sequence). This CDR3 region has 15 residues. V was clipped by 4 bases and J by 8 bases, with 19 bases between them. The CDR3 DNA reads TGTGCCAGCAGCACGCCGGCGGGGTTGAGGGATGAGCAGTTCTTC. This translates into CASSTPAGLRDEQFF.

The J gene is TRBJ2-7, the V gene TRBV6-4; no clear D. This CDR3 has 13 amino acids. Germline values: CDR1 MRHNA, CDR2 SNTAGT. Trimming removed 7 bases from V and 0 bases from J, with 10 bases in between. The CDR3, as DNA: TGTGCCAGCACCGGAAGCGTCTCCTACGAGCAGTACTTC. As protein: CASTGSVSYEQYF.

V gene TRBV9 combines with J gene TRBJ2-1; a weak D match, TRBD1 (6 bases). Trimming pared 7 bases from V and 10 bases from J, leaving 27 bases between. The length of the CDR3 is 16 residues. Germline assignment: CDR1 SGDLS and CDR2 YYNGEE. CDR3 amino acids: CASPGYRGGRGWEQFF. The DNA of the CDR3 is TGTGCCAGCCCAGGTTATAGAGGGGGACGTGGTTGGGAGCAGTTCTTC.

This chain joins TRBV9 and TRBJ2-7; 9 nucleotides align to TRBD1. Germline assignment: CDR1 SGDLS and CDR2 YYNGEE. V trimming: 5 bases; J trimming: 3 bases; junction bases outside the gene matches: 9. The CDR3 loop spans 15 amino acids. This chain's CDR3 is CASSDGTGLLYEQYF. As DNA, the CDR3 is TGTGCCAGCAGTGACGGGACAGGGCTTCTCTACGAGCAGTACTTC.

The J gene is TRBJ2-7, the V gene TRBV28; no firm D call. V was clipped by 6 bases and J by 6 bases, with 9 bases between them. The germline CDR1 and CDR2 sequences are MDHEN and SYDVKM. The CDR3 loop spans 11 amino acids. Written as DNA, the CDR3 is TGTGCCAGCAGCCCGGCTAGCGAGCAGTACTTC. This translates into CASSPASEQYF.

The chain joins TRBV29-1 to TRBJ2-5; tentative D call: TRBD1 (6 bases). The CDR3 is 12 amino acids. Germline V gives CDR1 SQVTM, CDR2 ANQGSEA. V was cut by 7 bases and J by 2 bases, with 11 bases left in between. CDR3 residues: CSARQVQETQYF. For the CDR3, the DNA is TGCAGCGCCCGACAGGTACAAGAGACCCAGTACTTC.

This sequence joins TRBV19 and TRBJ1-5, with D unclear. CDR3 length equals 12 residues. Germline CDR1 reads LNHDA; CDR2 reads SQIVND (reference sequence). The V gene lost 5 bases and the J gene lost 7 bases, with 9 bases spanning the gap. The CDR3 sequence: CASSWERQPQHF. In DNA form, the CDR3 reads TGTGCCAGTAGTTGGGAGCGGCAGCCCCAGCATTTT.

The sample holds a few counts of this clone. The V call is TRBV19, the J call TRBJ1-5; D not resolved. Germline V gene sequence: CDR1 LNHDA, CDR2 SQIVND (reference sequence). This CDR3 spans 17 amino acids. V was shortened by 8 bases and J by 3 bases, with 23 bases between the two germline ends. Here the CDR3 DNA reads TGTGCCAGTGCGTTACTTCGGTCCGGTCCCGACAATCAGCCCCAGCATTTT. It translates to CASALLRSGPDNQPQHF.

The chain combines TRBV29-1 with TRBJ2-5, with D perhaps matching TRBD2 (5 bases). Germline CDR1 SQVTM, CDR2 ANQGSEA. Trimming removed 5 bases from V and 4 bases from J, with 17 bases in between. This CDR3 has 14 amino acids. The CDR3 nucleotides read TGCAGCGTTCCTCCCGGGGTGGGTGTAGAGACCCAGTACTTC. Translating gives CSVPPGVGVETQYF.

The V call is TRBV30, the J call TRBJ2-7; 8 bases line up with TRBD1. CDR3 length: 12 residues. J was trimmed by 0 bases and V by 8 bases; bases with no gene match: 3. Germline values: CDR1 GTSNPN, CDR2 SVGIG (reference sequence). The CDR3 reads CARGTGSYEQYF. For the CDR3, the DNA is TGTGCCCGAGGGACAGGCTCCTACGAGCAGTACTTC.

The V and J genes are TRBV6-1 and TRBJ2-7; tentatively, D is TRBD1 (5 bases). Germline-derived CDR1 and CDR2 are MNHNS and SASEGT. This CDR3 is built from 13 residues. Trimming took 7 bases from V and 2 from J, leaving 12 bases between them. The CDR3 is CASNSRQPYEQYF. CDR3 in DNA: TGTGCCAGCAATTCGAGACAGCCCTACGAGCAGTACTTC.

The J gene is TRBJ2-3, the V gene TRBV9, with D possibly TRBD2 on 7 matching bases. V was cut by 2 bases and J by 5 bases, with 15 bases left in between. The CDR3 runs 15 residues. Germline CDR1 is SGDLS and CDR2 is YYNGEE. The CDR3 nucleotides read TGTGCCAGCAGCGTTGAGGGGGGGCGTCAAGATACGCAGTATTTT. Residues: CASSVEGGRQDTQYF.

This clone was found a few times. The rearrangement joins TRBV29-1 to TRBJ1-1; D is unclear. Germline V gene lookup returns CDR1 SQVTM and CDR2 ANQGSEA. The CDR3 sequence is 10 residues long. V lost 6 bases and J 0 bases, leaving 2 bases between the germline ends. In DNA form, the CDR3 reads TGCAGCGTCGTGAACACTGAAGCTTTCTTT. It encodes CSVVNTEAFF.

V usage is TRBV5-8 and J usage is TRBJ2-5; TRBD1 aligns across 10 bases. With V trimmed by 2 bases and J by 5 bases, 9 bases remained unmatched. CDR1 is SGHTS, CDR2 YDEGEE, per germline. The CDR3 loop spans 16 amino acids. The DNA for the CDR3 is TGTGCCAGCAGCTTCGGGACAGGGGTAGATTGGGAGACCCAGTACTTC. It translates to CASSFGTGVDWETQYF.

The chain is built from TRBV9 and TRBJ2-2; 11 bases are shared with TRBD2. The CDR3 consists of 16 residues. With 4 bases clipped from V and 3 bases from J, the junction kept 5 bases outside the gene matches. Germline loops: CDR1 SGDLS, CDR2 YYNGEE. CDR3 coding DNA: TGTGCCAGCAGCCGGACTAGCGGGTCGTACACCGGGGAGCTGTTTTTT. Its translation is CASSRTSGSYTGELFF.

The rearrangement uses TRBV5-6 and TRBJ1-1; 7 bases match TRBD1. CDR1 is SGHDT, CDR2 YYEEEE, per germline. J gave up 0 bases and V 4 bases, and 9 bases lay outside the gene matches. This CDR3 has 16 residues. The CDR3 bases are TGTGCCAGCAGCCCAGCATGGGACAGCCTGAACACTGAAGCTTTCTTT. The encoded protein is CASSPAWDSLNTEAFF. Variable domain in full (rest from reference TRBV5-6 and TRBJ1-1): DAGVTQSPTHLIKTRGQQVTLRCSPKSGHDTVSWYQQALGQGPQFIFQYYEEEERQRGNFPDRFSGHQFPNYSSELNVNALLLGDSALYLCASSPAWDSLNTEAFFGQGTRLTVV.

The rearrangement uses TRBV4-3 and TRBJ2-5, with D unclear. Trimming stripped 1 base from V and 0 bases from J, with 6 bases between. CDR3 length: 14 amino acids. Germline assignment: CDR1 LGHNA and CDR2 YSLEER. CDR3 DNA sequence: TGCGCCAGCAGCCAAGGGCGGAACCAAGAGACCCAGTACTTC. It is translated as CASSQGRNQETQYF.

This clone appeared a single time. The CDR3 region is CASSLRVAGGRSYSDTQYF. The CDR3 DNA reads TGTGCCAGCAGCTTAAGGGTCGCGGGGGGGCGATCATATTCCGATACGCAGTATTTT. The chain employs TRBV7-8 and TRBJ2-3; 9 bases are a match to TRBD2. The length of the CDR3 is 19 residues. Looked up from germline, CDR1 is SGHVS and CDR2 is FQNEAQ. After removal of 2 bases from V and 6 bases from J, the junction contained 18 bases not matched to a gene.

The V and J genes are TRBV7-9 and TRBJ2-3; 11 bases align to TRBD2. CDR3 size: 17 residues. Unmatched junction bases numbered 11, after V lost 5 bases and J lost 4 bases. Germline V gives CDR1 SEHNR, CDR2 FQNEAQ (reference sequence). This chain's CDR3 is CASSQETSGAHSDTQYF. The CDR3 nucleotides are TGTGCCAGCAGCCAGGAGACTAGCGGGGCCCACTCAGATACGCAGTATTTT. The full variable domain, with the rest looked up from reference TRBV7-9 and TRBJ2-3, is DTGVSQNPRHKITKRGQNVTFRCDPISEHNRLYWYRQTLGQGPEFLTYFQNEAQLEKSRLLSDRFSAERPKGSFSTLEIQRTEQGDSAMYLCASSQETSGAHSDTQYFGPGTRLTVL.

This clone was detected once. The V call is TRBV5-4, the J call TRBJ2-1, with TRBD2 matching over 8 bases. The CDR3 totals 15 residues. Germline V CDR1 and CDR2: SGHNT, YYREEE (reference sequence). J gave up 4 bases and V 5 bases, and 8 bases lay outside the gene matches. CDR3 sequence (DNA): TGTGCCAGCAGTCCTCGGGGGGGCCTTTACAATGAGCAGTTCTTC. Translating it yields CASSPRGGLYNEQFF.

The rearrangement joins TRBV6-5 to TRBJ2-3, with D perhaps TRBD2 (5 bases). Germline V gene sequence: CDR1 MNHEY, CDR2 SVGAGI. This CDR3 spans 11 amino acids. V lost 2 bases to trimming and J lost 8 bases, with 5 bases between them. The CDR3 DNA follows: TGTGCCAGCAGTTACGGGAGTACGCAGTATTTT. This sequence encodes CASSYGSTQYF.

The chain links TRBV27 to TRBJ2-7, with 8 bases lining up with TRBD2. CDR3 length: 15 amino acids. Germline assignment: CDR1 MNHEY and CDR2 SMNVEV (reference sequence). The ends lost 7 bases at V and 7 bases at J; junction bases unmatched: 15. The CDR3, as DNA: TGTGCCAGCAAGCGTAGCGGGGCGGCCCCGGGGGAGCAGTACTTC. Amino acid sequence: CASKRSGAAPGEQYF.